This entry lists 3 T cell receptor beta chains sequenced from one sample in a study of cytomegalovirus exposure and HLA in healthy donors. Clones were read by immunoSEQ multiplex PCR, and TCRdb kept only the in-frame ones, dropping some. The data contain around 170,000 clones, roughly 85% of them seen just once; the ten biggest clones take up about 17%. Sequencing used PBMCs. These TCRs come from a man between 18 and 29 years old in good health and CMV-seropositive.

J is TRBJ2-7 and V is TRBV28; weak D call: TRBD1 (6 bases). Per the germline V gene, CDR1 is MDHEN and CDR2 is SYDVKM. The CDR3 contains 12 residues. V was pared by 5 bases and J by 2 bases, with 7 bases between. For the CDR3, the DNA is TGTGCCAGCAGTGCAGGGGCCTACGAGCAGTACTTC. Translation: CASSAGAYEQYF.

The chain has TRBV7-8 and TRBJ2-7, with TRBD2 identical over 10 bases. Unmatched junction bases numbered 7, after V lost 3 bases and J lost 2 bases. Germline assignment: CDR1 SGHVS and CDR2 FQNEAQ. The CDR3 contains 16 residues. The DNA for the CDR3 is TGTGCCAGCAGCTTCTTAAGCGGGAGGGAGCCCTACGAGCAGTACTTC. Translation gives CASSFLSGREPYEQYF.

The chain couples TRBV5-1 to TRBJ2-1; D may be TRBD2 (6 bases). The V and J ends lost 6 bases and 0 bases respectively, with 16 bases between them. The V gene's germline CDR1 is SGHRS and CDR2 YFSETQ. This CDR3 has 16 residues. In DNA, the CDR3 is TGCGCCAGCAAGGGGAACGCGGGAAGCTCCTACAATGAGCAGTTCTTC. Protein: CASKGNAGSSYNEQFF.